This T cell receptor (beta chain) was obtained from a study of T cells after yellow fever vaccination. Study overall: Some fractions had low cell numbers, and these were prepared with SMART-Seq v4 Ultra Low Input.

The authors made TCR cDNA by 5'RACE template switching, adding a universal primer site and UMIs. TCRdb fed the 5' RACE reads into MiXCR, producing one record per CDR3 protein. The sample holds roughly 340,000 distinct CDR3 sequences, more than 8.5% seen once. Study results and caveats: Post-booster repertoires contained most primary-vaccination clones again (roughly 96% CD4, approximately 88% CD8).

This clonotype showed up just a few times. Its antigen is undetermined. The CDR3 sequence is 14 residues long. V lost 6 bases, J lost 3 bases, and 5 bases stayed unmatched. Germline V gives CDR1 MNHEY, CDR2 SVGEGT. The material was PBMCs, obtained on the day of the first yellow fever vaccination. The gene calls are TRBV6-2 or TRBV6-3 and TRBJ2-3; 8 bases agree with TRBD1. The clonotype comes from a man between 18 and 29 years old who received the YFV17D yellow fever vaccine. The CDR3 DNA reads TGTGCCAGCAGCCTCAGGGGGCGGACAGATACGCAGTATTTT. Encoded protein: CASSLRGRTDTQYF.